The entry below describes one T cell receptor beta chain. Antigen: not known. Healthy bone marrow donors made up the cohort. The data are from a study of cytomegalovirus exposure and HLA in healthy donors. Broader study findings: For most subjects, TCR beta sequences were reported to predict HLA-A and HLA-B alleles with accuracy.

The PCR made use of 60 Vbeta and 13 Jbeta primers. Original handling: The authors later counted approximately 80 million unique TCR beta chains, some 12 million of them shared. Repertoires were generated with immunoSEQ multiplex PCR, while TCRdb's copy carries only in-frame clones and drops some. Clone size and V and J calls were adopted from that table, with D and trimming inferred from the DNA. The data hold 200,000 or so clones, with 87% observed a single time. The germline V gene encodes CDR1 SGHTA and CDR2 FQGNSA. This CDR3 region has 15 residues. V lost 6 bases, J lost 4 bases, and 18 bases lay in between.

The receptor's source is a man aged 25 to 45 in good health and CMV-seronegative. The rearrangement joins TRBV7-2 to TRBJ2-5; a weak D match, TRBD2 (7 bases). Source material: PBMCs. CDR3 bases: TGTGCCAGCAGACCAGGGGTGGGGAGGGCAGAGACCCAGTACTTC. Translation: CASRPGVGRAETQYF.